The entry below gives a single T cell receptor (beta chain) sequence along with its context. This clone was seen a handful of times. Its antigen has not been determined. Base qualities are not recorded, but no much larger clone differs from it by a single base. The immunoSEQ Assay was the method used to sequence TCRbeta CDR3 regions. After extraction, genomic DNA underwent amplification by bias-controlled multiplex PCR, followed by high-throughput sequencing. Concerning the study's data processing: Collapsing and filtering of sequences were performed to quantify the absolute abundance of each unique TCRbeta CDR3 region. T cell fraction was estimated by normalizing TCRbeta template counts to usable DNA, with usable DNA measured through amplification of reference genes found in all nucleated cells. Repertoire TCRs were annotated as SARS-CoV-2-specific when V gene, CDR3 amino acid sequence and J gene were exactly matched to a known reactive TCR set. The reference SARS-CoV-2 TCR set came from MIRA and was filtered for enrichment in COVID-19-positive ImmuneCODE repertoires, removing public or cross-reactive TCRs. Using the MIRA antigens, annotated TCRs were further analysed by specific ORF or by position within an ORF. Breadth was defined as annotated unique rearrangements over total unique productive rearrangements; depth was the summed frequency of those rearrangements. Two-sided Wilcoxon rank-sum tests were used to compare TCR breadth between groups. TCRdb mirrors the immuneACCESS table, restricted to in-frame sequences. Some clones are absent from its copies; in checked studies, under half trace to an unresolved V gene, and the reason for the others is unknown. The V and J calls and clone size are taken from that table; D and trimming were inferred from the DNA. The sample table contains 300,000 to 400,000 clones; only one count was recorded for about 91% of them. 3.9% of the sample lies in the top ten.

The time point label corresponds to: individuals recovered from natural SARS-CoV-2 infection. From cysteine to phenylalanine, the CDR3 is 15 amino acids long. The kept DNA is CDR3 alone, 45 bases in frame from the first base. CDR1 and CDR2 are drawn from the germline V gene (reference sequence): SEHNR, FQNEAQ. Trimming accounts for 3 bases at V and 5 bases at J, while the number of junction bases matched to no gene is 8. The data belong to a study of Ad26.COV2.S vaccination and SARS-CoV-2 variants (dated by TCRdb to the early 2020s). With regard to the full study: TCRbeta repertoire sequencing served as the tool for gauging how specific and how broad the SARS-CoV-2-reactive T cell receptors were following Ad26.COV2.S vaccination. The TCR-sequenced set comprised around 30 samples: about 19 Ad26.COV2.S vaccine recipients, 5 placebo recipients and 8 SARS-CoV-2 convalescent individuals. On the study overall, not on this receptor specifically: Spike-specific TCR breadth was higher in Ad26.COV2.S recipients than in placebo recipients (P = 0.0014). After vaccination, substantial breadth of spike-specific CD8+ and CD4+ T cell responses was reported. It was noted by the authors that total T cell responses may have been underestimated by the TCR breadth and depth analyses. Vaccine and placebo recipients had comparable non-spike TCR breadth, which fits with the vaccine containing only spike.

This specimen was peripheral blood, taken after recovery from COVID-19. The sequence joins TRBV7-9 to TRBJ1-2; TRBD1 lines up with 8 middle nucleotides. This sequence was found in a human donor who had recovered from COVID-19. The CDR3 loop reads CASSFRRGQEYGYTF. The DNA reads TGTGCCAGCAGCTTTCGCAGGGGGCAGGAGTATGGCTACACCTTC.